The 2 T cell receptor beta chains in this list originate from one sample, sequenced in a study of blood T cell repertoires in COVID-19. Clones were sequenced by immunoSEQ multiplex PCR, and TCRdb holds only the in-frame ones, with some missing. Here the sample spans 40,000 to 50,000 clones, 79% being singletons. The source material was peripheral blood. The receptors here all came from a man between 65 and 85 years old with acute or convalescent COVID-19.

The J gene is TRBJ2-7, the V gene TRBV4-2; 9 bases align to TRBD2. CDR1 and CDR2 from the germline V gene are LGHNA and YNFKEQ. The CDR3 sequence is 15 residues long. Trimming removed 2 bases from V and 3 bases from J; junction bases left unmatched: 5. In DNA, the CDR3 is TGTGCCAGCAGCCAACTAGCGGGGTGGTTCTACGAGCAGTACTTC. Residues: CASSQLAGWFYEQYF.

The chain employs TRBV7-9 and TRBJ1-1; D not certain. The CDR3 is 14 residues long. Germline CDR1 reads SEHNR; CDR2 reads FQNEAQ (reference sequence). V dropped 3 bases and J dropped 0 bases, with 8 bases sitting between them. The CDR3 here is CASSFRGMNTEAFF. The CDR3 DNA is TGTGCCAGCAGCTTCAGAGGAATGAACACTGAAGCTTTCTTT.